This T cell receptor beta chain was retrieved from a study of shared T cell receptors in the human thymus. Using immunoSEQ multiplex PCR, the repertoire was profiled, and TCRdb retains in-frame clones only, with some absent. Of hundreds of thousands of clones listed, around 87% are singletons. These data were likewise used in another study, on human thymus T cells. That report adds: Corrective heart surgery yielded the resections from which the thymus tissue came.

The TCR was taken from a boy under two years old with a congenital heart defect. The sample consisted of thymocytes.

The CDR3 coding sequence is TGCGCCAGCAGCCAAGACGGGGTCGTCTCTGGAAACACCATATATTTT. Protein sequence: CASSQDGVVSGNTIYF. V gene TRBV4-3 combines with J gene TRBJ1-3, with D unclear. This CDR3 has 16 amino acids. Germline CDR1 LGHNA, CDR2 YSLEER. V lost 0 bases, J lost 0 bases, and 9 bases lay in between.